Listed here are 4 T cell receptor beta chains from one sample, sequenced in a study of shared clonotypes between healthy human individuals. The table came from immunoSEQ multiplex PCR; TCRdb's copy has only in-frame clones and leaves some out. Among over a million clones, around 98% were seen once, and the ten largest hold about 0.45%. Sample: naive CD4+ T cells sorted from blood. Indicated subset: CD45RA+ positively selected. The receptor source for this set is a man aged 25 to 40 in good health.

The gene calls are TRBV14 and TRBJ1-4; a weak D match, TRBD1 (6 bases). The germline V and J ends were trimmed by 2 bases and 2 bases, with 15 bases remaining between them. The germline V gene has CDR1 SGHDN and CDR2 FVKESK. This CDR3 has 17 amino acids. DNA of the CDR3: TGTGCCAGCAGCCAATTTCCAGGGGTTGTGACTAATGAAAAACTGTTTTTT. This encodes CASSQFPGVVTNEKLFF. The complete variable domain, with remaining parts taken from reference TRBV14 and TRBJ1-4, reads EAGVTQFPSHSVIEKGQTVTLRCDPISGHDNLYWYRRVMGKEIKFLLHFVKESKQDESGMPNNRFLAERTGGTYSTLKVQPAELEDSGVYFCASSQFPGVVTNEKLFFGSGTQLSVL.

The V and J genes are TRBV11-3 and TRBJ2-1, with 8 bases aligning to TRBD2. The CDR3 consists of 16 residues. J gave up 2 bases and V 1 base, and 4 bases lay outside the gene matches. From germline, CDR1 is SGHNT and CDR2 YENEEA. CDR3 sequence (DNA): TGTGCCAGCAGCTTAGGACTTAGCGGGACCTACAATGAGCAGTTCTTC. It yields the protein CASSLGLSGTYNEQFF. Based on the CDR3 plus reference TRBV11-3 and TRBJ2-1, the full variable domain is EAGVVQSPRYKIIEKKQPVAFWCNPISGHNTLYWYLQNLGQGPELLIRYENEEAVDDSQLPKDRFSAERLKGVDSTLKIQPAELGDSAVYLCASSLGLSGTYNEQFFGPGTRLTVL.

Concerning this clone itself: The sample has other DNA sequences that encode this CDR3 too. The chain is built from TRBV7-2 and TRBJ2-1, with 10 nucleotides matching TRBD2. The CDR3 runs to 14 residues. Germline CDR1 is SGHTA and CDR2 is FQGNSA. V was clipped by 5 bases and J by 4 bases; unmatched bases: 2. CDR3 region: CASSPGLAYNEQFF. The CDR3 coding sequence is TGTGCCAGCAGCCCGGGACTAGCGTACAATGAGCAGTTCTTC.

The V gene is TRBV5-1, the J gene TRBJ2-5, with D maybe TRBD1 (5 bases). Germline CDR1 SGHRS, CDR2 YFSETQ. There are 17 residues in the CDR3. V was clipped by 4 bases and J by 1 base, with 20 bases between them. The CDR3 DNA follows: TGCGCCAGCAGCCTATACTCAATTCAGGGATCCCAAGAGACCCAGTACTTC. It translates to CASSLYSIQGSQETQYF.